This T cell receptor (beta chain) was sequenced during a study of T-cell reconstitution after alpha-beta-depleted transplantation in children. Trimming at V came to 5 bases and at J to 6 bases, leaving 3 bases not matched to a gene. The CDR3 consists of 13 residues. Germline assignment: CDR1 LNHDA and CDR2 SQIVND (reference sequence). There are a few counts of this clonotype. Library preparation (for TCRbeta) was performed with unique molecular identifiers. TCRdb ran MiXCR on the PCR reads and lists one entry per CDR3 protein. This sample has some 200,000 distinct CDR3 sequences, with roughly 10% found just once.

The gene calls are TRBV19 and TRBJ2-1, with TRBD2 matching 8 bases. Here the sequenced sample was PBMCs from the stem cell graft donor, taken from the stem cell graft. The clonotype originates from a human donor who donated a stem cell graft to a child with acute lymphoblastic leukemia. CDR3 region: CASSGGGSNEQFF. The CDR3 DNA sequence: TGTGCCAGTAGTGGCGGGGGGTCCAATGAGCAGTTCTTC.